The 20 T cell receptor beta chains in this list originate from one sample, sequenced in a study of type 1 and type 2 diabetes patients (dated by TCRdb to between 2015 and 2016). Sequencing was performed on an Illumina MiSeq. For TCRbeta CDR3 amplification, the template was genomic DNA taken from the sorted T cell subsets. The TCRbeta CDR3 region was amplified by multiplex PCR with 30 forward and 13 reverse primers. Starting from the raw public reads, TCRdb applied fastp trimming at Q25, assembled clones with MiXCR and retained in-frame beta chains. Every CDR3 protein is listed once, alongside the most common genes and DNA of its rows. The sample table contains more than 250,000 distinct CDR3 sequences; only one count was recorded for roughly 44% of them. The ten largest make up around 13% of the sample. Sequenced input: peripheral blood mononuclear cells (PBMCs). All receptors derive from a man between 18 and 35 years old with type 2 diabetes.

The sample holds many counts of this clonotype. CDR3 residues: CSARAPTGDTEAFF. The CDR3 bases are TGCAGTGCTAGAGCTCCTACAGGGGACACTGAAGCTTTCTTT. The chain couples TRBV20-1 to TRBJ1-1, with 7 bases lining up with TRBD1. This CDR3 region has 14 residues. The trim removed 1 base at V and 3 bases at J, leaving 5 bases unmatched. Per germline, CDR1 DFQATT and CDR2 SNEGSKA (reference sequence).

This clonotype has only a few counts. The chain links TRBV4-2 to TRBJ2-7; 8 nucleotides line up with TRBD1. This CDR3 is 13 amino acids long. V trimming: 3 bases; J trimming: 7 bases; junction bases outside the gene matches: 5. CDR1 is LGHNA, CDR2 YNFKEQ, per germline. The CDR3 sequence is CASSQGQVNEQYF. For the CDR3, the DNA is TGTGCCAGCAGCCAGGGACAGGTGAATGAGCAGTACTTC.

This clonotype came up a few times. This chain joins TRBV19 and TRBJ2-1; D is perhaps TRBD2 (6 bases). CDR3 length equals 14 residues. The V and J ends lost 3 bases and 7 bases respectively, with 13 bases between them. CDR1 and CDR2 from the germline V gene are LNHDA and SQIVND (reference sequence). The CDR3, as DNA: TGTGCCAGTAGTATCAACTGGGACTCTAATGAGCAGTTCTTC. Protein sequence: CASSINWDSNEQFF. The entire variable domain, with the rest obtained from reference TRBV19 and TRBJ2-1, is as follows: DGGITQSPKYLFRKEGQNVTLSCEQNLNHDAMYWYRQDPGQGLRLIYYSQIVNDFQKGDIAEGYSVSREKKESFPLTVTSAQKNPTAFYLCASSINWDSNEQFFGPGTRLTVL.

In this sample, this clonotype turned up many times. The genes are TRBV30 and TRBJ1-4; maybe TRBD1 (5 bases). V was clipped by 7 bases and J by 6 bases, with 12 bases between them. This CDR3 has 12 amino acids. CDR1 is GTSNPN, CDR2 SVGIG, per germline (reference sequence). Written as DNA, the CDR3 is TGTGCCTCACAGGCCCCAGATGAAAAACTGTTTTTT. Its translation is CASQAPDEKLFF.

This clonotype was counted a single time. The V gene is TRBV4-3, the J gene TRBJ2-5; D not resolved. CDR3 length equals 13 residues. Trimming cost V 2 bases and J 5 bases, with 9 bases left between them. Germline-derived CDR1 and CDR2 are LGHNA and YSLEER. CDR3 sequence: CASSQTPGETQYF. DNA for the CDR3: TGCGCCAGCAGCCAAACCCCTGGGGAGACCCAGTACTTC.

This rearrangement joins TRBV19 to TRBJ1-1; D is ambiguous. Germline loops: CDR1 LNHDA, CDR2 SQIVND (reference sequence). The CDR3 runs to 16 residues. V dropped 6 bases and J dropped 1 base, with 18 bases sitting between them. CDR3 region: CASRGPRLRQNTEAFF. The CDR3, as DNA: TGTGCCAGTAGGGGCCCCCGGTTGAGACAGAACACTGAAGCTTTCTTT. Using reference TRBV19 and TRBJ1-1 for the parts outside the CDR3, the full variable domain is DGGITQSPKYLFRKEGQNVTLSCEQNLNHDAMYWYRQDPGQGLRLIYYSQIVNDFQKGDIAEGYSVSREKKESFPLTVTSAQKNPTAFYLCASRGPRLRQNTEAFFGQGTRLTVV.

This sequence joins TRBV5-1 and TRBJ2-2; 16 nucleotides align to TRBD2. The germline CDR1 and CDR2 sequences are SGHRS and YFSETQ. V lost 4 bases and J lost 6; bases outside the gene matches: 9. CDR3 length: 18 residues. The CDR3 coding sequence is TGCGCCAGCAGCCCGTTGGGGACTAGCGGGAGGGCCCCCGGGGAGCTGTTTTTT. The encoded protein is CASSPLGTSGRAPGELFF. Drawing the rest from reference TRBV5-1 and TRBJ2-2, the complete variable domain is KAGVTQTPRYLIKTRGQQVTLSCSPISGHRSVSWYQQTPGQGLQFLFEYFSETQRNKGNFPGRFSGRQFSNSRSEMNVSTLELGDSALYLCASSPLGTSGRAPGELFFGEGSRLTVL.

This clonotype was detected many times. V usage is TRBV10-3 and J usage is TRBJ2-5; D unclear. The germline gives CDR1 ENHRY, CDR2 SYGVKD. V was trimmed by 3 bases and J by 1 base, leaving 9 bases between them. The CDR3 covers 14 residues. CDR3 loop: CAISETVVQETQYF. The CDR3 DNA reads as TGTGCCATCAGTGAAACAGTAGTCCAAGAGACCCAGTACTTC.

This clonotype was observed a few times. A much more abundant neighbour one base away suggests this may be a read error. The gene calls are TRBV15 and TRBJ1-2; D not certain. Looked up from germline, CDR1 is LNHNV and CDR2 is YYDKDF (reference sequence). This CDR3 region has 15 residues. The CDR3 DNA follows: TGTGCCGCCAGCAGAGACCCTCAAGCTAACTATGGCTACACCTTC. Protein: CAASRDPQANYGYTF.

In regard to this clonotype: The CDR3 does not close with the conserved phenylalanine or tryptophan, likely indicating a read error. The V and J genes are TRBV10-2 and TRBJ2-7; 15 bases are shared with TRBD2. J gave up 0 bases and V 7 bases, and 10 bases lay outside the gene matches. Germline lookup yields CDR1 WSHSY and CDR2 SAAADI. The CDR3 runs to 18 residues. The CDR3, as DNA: TGCGCCAGCATGATTAGGACTAGCGGGAGGGGTAGCTCCTACGAGCAGTACTCC. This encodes CASMIRTSGRGSSYEQYS.

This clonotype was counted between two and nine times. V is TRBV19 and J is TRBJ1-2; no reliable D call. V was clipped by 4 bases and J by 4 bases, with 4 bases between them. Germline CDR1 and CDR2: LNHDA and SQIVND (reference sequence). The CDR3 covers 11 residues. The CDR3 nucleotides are TGTGCCAGTAGTAAGGCCTATGGCTACACCTTC. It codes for CASSKAYGYTF. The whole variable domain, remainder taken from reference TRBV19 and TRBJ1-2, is DGGITQSPKYLFRKEGQNVTLSCEQNLNHDAMYWYRQDPGQGLRLIYYSQIVNDFQKGDIAEGYSVSREKKESFPLTVTSAQKNPTAFYLCASSKAYGYTFGSGTRLTVV.

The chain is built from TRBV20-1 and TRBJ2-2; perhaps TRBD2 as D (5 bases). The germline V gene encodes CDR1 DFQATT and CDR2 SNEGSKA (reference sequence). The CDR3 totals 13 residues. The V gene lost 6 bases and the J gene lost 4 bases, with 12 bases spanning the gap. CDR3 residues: CSATMGLTGELFF. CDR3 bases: TGCAGTGCGACTATGGGCCTCACCGGGGAGCTGTTTTTT.

This CDR3 reads CASRRQPGCEQYF. The CDR3, as DNA: TGCGCCAGCAGGCGACAGCCTGGTTGCGAGCAGTACTTC. V is TRBV5-1 and J is TRBJ2-7, with a tentative D call TRBD1 (5 bases). The germline V gene has CDR1 SGHRS and CDR2 YFSETQ. The V and J ends lost 5 bases and 6 bases respectively, with 15 bases between them. This CDR3 is built from 13 residues.

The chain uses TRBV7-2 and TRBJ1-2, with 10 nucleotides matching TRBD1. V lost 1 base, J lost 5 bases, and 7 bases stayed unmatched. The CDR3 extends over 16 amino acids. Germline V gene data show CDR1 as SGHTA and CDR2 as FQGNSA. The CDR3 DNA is TGTGCCAGCAGCTTAGGACCGGGACAGGGGCTATATGGCTACACCTTC. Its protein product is CASSLGPGQGLYGYTF.

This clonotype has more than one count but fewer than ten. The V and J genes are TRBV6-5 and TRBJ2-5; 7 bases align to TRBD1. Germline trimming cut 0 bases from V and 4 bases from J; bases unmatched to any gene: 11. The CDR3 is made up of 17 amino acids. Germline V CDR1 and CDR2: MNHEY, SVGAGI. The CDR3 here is CASSYSRAGGSLETQYF. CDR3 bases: TGTGCCAGCAGTTACTCGAGGGCAGGGGGTTCCCTAGAGACCCAGTACTTC.

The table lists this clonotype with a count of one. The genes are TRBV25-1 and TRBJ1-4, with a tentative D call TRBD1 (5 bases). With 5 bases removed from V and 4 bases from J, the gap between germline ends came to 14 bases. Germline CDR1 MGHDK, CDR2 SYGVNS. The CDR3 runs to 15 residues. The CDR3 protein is CASSLGLTLNEKLFF. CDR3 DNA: TGTGCCAGCAGTTTGGGACTTACGCTTAATGAAAAACTGTTTTTT.

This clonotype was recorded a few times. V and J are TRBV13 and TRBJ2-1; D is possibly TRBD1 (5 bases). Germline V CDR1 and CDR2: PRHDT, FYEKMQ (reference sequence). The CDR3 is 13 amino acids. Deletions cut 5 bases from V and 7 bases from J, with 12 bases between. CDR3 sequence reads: CASSILGVNEQFF. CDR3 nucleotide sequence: TGTGCCAGCAGCATATTAGGGGTGAATGAGCAGTTCTTC.

CDR3 protein: CASSLSGGGTNEQFF. Here the CDR3 DNA reads TGTGCCAGCAGCTTGAGCGGGGGAGGTACCAATGAGCAGTTCTTC. The chain has TRBV7-3 and TRBJ2-1; TRBD2 matches 8 bases. With 3 bases clipped from V and 6 bases from J, the junction kept 7 bases outside the gene matches. Germline V gene lookup returns CDR1 SGHTA and CDR2 FQGTGA. The CDR3 extends over 15 amino acids.

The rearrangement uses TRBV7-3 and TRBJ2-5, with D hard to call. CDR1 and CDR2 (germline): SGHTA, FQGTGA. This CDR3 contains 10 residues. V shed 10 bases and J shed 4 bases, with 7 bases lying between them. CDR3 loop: CAIRRETQYF. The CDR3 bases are TGTGCCATCAGACGAGAGACCCAGTACTTC.

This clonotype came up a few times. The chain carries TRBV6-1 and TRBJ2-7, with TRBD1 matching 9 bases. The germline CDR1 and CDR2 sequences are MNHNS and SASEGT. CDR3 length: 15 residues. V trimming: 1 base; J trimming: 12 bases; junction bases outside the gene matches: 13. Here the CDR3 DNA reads TGTGCCAGCAGTGAAGAAGCCGGGACAGGGAATCGGCTGTACTTC. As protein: CASSEEAGTGNRLYF.